This T cell receptor (beta chain) emerged from a study of graft-versus-host responses after intestinal transplantation. Generated by immunoSEQ multiplex PCR, the TCRdb table keeps only in-frame clones and is missing some. The sample shows approximately 120,000 clones, roughly 92% of them seen only once. The CDR3 is made up of 15 amino acids. V lost 6 bases to trimming and J lost 6 bases; unmatched junction nucleotides: 12. The germline V gene has CDR1 SNHLY and CDR2 FYNNEI. Concerning this clone itself: Its antigen is currently unknown.

This TCR derives from a human donor who received an intestinal transplant. The sample was unstimulated CD4+ T cells sorted from spleen or lymph node cells, taken before intestinal transplant. This rearrangement joins TRBV2 to TRBJ1-2, with 8 nucleotides matching TRBD1. The CDR3 DNA sequence: TGTGCCAGCAGGGGGCAGGGGGCTTCTCGGAATGGCTACACCTTC. Amino acids: CASRGQGASRNGYTF.